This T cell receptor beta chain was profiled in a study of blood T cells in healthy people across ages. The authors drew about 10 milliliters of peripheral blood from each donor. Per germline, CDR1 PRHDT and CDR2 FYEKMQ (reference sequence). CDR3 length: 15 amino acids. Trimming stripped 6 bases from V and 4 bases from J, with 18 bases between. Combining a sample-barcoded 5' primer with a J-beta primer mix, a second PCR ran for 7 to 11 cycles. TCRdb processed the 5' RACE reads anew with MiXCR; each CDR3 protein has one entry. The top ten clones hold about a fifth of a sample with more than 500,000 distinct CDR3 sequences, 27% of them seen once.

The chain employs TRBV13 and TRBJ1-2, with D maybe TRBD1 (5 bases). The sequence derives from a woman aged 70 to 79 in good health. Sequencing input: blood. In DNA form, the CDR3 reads TGTGCCAGCAGACAAACCGGAGGACAAGGCTATGGCTACACCTTC. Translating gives CASRQTGGQGYGYTF. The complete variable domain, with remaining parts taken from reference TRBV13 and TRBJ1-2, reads AAGVIQSPRHLIKEKRETATLKCYPIPRHDTVYWYQQGPGQDPQFLISFYEKMQSDKGSIPDRFSAQQFSDYHSELNMSSLELGDSALYFCASRQTGGQGYGYTFGSGTRLTVV.